The clone carrying this T cell receptor beta chain was seen at least ten times. This entry is derived from a study of T cells in Graves' hyperthyroidism and ophthalmopathy. Aged 18 to 65, the patients had hyperthyroidism that was newly diagnosed and had lasted under 2 months. Germline CDR1 and CDR2: SNHLY and FYNNEI. This CDR3 is built from 13 residues. Trimming left V 3 bases short and J 4 bases short, with 7 bases between. Researchers amplified the TCR beta CDR3 regions from RNA transcripts. HTBI primers were used for first-round RT-PCR of the TCR CDR3. TCRdb ran MiXCR on the multiplex PCR reads and lists one entry per CDR3 protein. The sample carries some 370,000 distinct CDR3 sequences, about 15% recorded once.

The sequenced material came from blood. The V gene is TRBV2, the J gene TRBJ2-1; D gene uncertain. The origin of this receptor is a woman in her 30s with Graves' hyperthyroidism that later progressed to Graves' ophthalmopathy. CDR3 bases: TGTGCCAGCAGTGATAACCTTTACAATGAGCAGTTCTTC. The encoded protein is CASSDNLYNEQFF. The variable domain in full, with the rest retrieved from reference TRBV2 and TRBJ2-1, is EPEVTQTPSHQVTQMGQEVILRCVPISNHLYFYWYRQILGQKVEFLVSFYNNEISEKSEIFDDQFSVERPDGSNFTLKIRSTKLEDSAMYFCASSDNLYNEQFFGPGTRLTVL.